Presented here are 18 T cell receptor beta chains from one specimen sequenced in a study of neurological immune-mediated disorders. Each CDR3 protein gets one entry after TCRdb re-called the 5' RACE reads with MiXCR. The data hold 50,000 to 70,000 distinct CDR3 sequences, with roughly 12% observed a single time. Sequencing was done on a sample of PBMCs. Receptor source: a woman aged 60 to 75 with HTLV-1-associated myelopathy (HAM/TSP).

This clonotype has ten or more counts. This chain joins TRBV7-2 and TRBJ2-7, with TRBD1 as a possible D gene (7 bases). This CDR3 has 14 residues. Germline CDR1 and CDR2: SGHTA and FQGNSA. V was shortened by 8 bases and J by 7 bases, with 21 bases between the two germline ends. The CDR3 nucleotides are TGTGCCAGCCACTCACCCGCCAGGGGGGCTGAGCAGTACTTC. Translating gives CASHSPARGAEQYF. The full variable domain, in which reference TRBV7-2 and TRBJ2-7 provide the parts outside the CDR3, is GAGVSQSPSNKVTEKGKDVELRCDPISGHTALYWYRQSLGQGLEFLIYFQGNSAPDKSGLPSDRFSAERTGGSVSTLTIQRTQQEDSAVYLCASHSPARGAEQYFGPGTRLTVT.

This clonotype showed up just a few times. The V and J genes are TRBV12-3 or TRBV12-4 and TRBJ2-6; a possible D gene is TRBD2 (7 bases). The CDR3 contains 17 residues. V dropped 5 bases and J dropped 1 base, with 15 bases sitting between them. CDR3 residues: CASSPQGGGSGANVLTF. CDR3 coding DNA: TGTGCCAGCAGTCCCCAGGGAGGGGGTTCTGGGGCCAACGTCCTGACTTTC.

The CDR3, as DNA: TGCGCCAGCAGCGAGGGACAGGCTGGAGCGCCCCAGCATTTT. Translating it yields CASSEGQAGAPQHF. The chain is built from TRBV5-1 and TRBJ1-5, with 8 bases matching TRBD1. Unmatched junction bases numbered 9, after V lost 4 bases and J lost 9 bases. The CDR3 loop spans 14 amino acids. Germline V gives CDR1 SGHRS, CDR2 YFSETQ.

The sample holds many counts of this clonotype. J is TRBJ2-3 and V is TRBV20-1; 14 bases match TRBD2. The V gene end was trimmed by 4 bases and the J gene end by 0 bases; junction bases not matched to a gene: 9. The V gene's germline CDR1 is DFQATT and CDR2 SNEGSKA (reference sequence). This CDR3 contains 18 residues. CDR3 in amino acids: CSATHGTSGSPSTDTQYF. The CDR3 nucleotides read TGCAGTGCTACCCACGGGACTAGCGGGAGTCCCAGCACAGATACGCAGTATTTT.

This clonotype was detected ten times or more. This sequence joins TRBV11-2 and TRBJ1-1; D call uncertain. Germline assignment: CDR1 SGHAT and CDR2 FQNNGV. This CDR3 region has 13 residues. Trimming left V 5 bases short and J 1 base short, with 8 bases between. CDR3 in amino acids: CASSPYRNTEAFF. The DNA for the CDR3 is TGTGCCAGCAGCCCGTACAGGAACACTGAAGCTTTCTTT. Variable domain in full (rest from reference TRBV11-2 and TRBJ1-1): EAGVAQSPRYKIIEKRQSVAFWCNPISGHATLYWYQQILGQGPKLLIQFQNNGVVDDSQLPKDRFSAERLKGVDSTLKIQPAKLEDSAVYLCASSPYRNTEAFFGQGTRLTVV.

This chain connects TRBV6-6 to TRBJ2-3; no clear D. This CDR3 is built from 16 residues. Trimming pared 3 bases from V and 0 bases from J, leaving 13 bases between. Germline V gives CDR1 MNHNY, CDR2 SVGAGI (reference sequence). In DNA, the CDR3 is TGTGCCAGCAGTTATTTTTCATCCAGAAGCACAGATACGCAGTATTTT. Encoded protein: CASSYFSSRSTDTQYF.

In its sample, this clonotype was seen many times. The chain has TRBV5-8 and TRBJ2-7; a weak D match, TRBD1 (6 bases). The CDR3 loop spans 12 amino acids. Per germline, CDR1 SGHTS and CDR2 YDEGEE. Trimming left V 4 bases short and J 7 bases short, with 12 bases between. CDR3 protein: CASSPRTEEQYF. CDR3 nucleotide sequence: TGTGCCAGCAGCCCTCGGACAGAAGAGCAGTACTTC. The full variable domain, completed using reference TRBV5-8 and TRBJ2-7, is EAGVTQSPTHLIKTRGQQATLRCSPISGHTSVYWYQQALGLGLQFLLWYDEGEERNRGNFPPRFSGRQFPNYSSELNVNALELEDSALYLCASSPRTEEQYFGPGTRLTVT.

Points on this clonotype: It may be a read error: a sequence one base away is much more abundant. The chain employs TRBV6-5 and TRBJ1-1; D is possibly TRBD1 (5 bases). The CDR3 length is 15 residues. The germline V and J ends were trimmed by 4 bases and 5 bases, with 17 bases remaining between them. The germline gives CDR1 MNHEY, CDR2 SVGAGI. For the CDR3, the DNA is TGTGCCAGCAGTTTTTCAGGGCTCGAAGGGACTGAAGCTTTCTTT. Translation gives CASSFSGLEGTEAFF.

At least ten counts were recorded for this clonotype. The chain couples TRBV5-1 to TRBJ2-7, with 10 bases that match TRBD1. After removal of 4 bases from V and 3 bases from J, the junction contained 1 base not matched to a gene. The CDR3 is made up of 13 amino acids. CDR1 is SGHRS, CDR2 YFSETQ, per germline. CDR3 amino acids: CASSGDRGYEQYF. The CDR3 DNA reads TGCGCCAGCAGCGGGGACAGGGGCTACGAGCAGTACTTC.

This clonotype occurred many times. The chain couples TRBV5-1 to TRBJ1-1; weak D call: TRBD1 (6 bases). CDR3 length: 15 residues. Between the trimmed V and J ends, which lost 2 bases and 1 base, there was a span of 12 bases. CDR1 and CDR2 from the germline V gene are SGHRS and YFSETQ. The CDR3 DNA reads TGCGCCAGCAGCTTATGGGGGGCTGAGAACACTGAAGCTTTCTTT. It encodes CASSLWGAENTEAFF. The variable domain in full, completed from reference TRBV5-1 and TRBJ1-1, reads KAGVTQTPRYLIKTRGQQVTLSCSPISGHRSVSWYQQTPGQGLQFLFEYFSETQRNKGNFPGRFSGRQFSNSRSEMNVSTLELGDSALYLCASSLWGAENTEAFFGQGTRLTVV.

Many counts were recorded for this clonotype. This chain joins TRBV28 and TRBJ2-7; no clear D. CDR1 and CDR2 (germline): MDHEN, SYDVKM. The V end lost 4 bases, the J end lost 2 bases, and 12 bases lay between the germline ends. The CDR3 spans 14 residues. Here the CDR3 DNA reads TGTGCCAGCAGTTCCCCCATAGTGCCCTACGAGCAGTACTTC. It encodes CASSSPIVPYEQYF.

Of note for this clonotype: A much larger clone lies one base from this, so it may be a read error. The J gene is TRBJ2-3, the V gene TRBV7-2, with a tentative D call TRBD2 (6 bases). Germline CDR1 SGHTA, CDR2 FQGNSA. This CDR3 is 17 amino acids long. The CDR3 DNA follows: TGTGCCAGCAGCTTAGGAGGTAGCGCTACTAGCACAGATAAGCAGTATTTT. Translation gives CASSLGGSATSTDKQYF.

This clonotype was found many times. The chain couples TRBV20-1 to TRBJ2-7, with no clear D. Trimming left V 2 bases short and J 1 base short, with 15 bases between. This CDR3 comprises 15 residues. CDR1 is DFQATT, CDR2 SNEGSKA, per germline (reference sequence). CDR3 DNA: TGCAGTGCTAGATCGGCTCAGACGGCATCCTACGAGCAGTACTTC. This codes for CSARSAQTASYEQYF.

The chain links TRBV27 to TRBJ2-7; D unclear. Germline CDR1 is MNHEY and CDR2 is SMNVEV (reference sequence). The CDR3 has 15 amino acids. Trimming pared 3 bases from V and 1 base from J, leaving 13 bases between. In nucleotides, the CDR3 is TGTGCCAGCAGTTTCCTCAGTGCTCAATCCTACGAGCAGTACTTC. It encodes CASSFLSAQSYEQYF.

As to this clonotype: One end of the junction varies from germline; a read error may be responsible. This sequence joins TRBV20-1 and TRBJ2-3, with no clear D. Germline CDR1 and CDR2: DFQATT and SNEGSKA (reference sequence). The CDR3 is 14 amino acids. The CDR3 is CSAAYGASTDTQNF. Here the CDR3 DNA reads TGCAGTGCTGCCTACGGCGCCAGCACAGATACGCAGAATTTT.

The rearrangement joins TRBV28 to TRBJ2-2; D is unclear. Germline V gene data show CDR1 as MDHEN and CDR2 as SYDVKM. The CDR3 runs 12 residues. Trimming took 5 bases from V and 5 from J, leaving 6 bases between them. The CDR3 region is CASSTPTGELFF. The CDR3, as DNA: TGTGCCAGCAGTACGCCTACCGGGGAGCTGTTTTTT.

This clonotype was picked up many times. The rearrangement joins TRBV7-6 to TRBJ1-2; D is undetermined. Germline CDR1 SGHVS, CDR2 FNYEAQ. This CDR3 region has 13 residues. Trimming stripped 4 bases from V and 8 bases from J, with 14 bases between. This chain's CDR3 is CASSSSSGGGYTF. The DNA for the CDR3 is TGTGCCAGCAGCTCCTCGTCGGGCGGGGGCTACACCTTC.

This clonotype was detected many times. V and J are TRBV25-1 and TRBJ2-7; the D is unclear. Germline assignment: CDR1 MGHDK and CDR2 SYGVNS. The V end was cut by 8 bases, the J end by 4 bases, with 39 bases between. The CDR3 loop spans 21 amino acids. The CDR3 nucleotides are TGTGCCAGCCTGGATTTTCGGTCCCCCCCTACACAGAGGAAGTGGAAATACGAGCAGTACTTC. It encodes CASLDFRSPPTQRKWKYEQYF.